These T cell receptor beta chains were read from a single sample in a study of cytomegalovirus exposure and HLA in healthy donors. TCRdb's table, derived via immunoSEQ multiplex PCR, lists solely in-frame clones and lacks some. The repertoire holds under 200,000 clones, more than 75% seen once, with more than 0.9% in the top ten. Sequenced input: PBMCs. The source is a girl aged 2-10 years in good health and CMV-seropositive. The CDR3 runs from the conserved cysteine through the conserved F or W. D genes are given only for firm matches. Clone sizes are given selectively: once, few, many, or a class where the clone is expanded.

abundance	d_gene	len	v_gene	j_gene	CDR3nt	CDR3aa
.	TRBD2	15	TRBV6-1	TRBJ2-1	TGTGCCAGCAGTCCTTCACTAGCGGGAGTGAATGAGCAGTTCTTC	CASSPSLAGVNEQFF
once	.	14	TRBV7-8	TRBJ1-1	TGTGCCAGCAGCTCAGACCGGGGGGACACTGAAGCTTTCTTT	CASSSDRGDTEAFF
.	.	12	TRBV30	TRBJ2-1	TGTGCCTGGAGTGATAGTTACAATGAGCAGTTCTTC	CAWSDSYNEQFF
.	.	15	TRBV30	TRBJ2-3	TGTGCCTGGAGTGTACTGGCGGGAAACACAGATACGCAGTATTTT	CAWSVLAGNTDTQYF
few	TRBD2	15	TRBV6-1	TRBJ2-5	TGTGCCAGCGCATCAACTAGCGGGAGGTTGGAGACCCAGTACTTC	CASASTSGRLETQYF
.	.	13	TRBV6-5	TRBJ1-4	TGTGCCAGCAGTTACAGGGGTGATGAAAAACTGTTTTTT	CASSYRGDEKLFF
.	.	15	TRBV19	TRBJ2-3	TGTGCCAGTAGTATGAAGAGGTGGAGCACAGATACGCAGTATTTT	CASSMKRWSTDTQYF
.	TRBD2	18	TRBV9	TRBJ2-3	TGTGCCAGCAGCGCCCGAGGAGGGACTAGCGGTTACACAGATACGCAGTATTTT	CASSARGGTSGYTDTQYF
.	TRBD2	17	TRBV6-1	TRBJ2-4	TGTGCCAGCAGTGAAGTGTTAGCGGGAGGGCCGCTAAACATTCAGTACTTC	CASSEVLAGGPLNIQYF
.	.	12	TRBV28	TRBJ2-2	TGTGCCAGCAGTCGAGTTTTTGTGGAGCTGTTTTTT	CASSRVFVELFF
.	.	10	TRBV10-3	TRBJ1-1	TGTGCCACCACAGTCACTGAAGCTTTCTTT	CATTVTEAFF
.	.	16	TRBV7-6	TRBJ2-1	TGTGCCAGCAGCCCAGGGTACAGGGCACCAAACAATGAGCAGTTCTTC	CASSPGYRAPNNEQFF
.	TRBD1	15	TRBV6-5	TRBJ2-7	TGTGCCAGCAGTAGAGGGACAGGGATTACCTACGAGCAGTACTTC	CASSRGTGITYEQYF
.	TRBD1	16	TRBV6-1	TRBJ2-7	TGTGCCAGCAGTGTCAGGGGGCTAGAAACCTTCTACGAGCAGTACTTC	CASSVRGLETFYEQYF
.	TRBD2	14	TRBV7-8	TRBJ2-3	TGTGCCAGCAGCTTAGTGAGGGCGGGAGGGCCGACGTATTTT	CASSLVRAGGPTYF
.	TRBD1	13	TRBV5-1	TRBJ2-2	TGCGCCAGCAGCTTGGCCGGGACAGGGAGATTGTTTTTT	CASSLAGTGRLFF
.	TRBD2	16	TRBV25-1	TRBJ2-2	TGTGCCAGCAGTGCGCCTAGCGGGAGCTCCCCCGGGGAGCTGTTTTTT	CASSAPSGSSPGELFF
.	.	15	TRBV6-1	TRBJ2-3	TGTGCCAGCAGTCGCGCGGGAATCGGCACAGATACGCAGTATTTT	CASSRAGIGTDTQYF
.	.	17	TRBV7-9	TRBJ2-1	TGTGCCAGCTATCGTTCAGGGGGGCGGGACCTCTACAATGAGCAGTTCTTC	CASYRSGGRDLYNEQFF
.	.	13	TRBV11-2	TRBJ2-7	TGTGCCAGCAACCAACGGTATGGTAACGAGCAGTACTTC	CASNQRYGNEQYF
.	.	13	TRBV28	TRBJ1-4	TGTGCCACCGACTCAGGGGTACAGAAAAAACTGTTTTTT	CATDSGVQKKLFF
.	.	15	TRBV5-1	TRBJ2-5	TGCGCCAGCAGCTCCCTTCCAGGGGCCCAGGAGACCCAGTACTTC	CASSSLPGAQETQYF
.	TRBD1	15	TRBV4-1	TRBJ2-7	TGCGCCAGCAGCCTTCTGACAGGGGGGAACTACGAGCAGTACTTC	CASSLLTGGNYEQYF
.	TRBD2	17	TRBV4-1	TRBJ2-3	TGCGCCAGCAGCCAAGAGGTCCCTAGCGGGATCACAGATACGCAGTATTTT	CASSQEVPSGITDTQYF
.	.	14	TRBV5-1	TRBJ2-5	TGCGCCTCCCGAAGGGGGACAAACCAAGAGACCCAGTACTTC	CASRRGTNQETQYF
.	.	13	TRBV27	TRBJ1-2	TGTGCCAGCAGTTTGAGGTCGAACTATGGCTACACCTTC	CASSLRSNYGYTF
.	TRBD2	16	TRBV11-2	TRBJ2-5	TGTGCCAGCAGCCTAGAGGGACTAGCGGGAGTTGAGACCCAGTACTTC	CASSLEGLAGVETQYF
.	.	15	TRBV5-1	TRBJ2-7	TGCGCCAGCAGCTTTACAGGGTCTGAGGTCCACGAGCAGTACTTC	CASSFTGSEVHEQYF
once	TRBD1	14	TRBV5-4	TRBJ1-6	TGTGCCAGCAGCTTGAACAGGGGGAATTCACCCCTCCACTTT	CASSLNRGNSPLHF
.	TRBD1	18	TRBV18	TRBJ1-2	TGTGCCAGCTCTCAGAATACTCCCGGGACAGGGTCCAACTATGGCTACACCTTC	CASSQNTPGTGSNYGYTF
.	.	14	TRBV6-6	TRBJ1-5	TGTGCCAGCAGTTCTCCCGGACAGAATCAGCCCCAGCATTTT	CASSSPGQNQPQHF
once	.	15	TRBV13	TRBJ2-1	TGTGCCAGCAGCTTAGGGGGGGCCACCTACAATGAGCAGTTCTTC	CASSLGGATYNEQFF
.	TRBD2	12	TRBV15	TRBJ2-1	TGTGCCACCAGCAGAGATGCGGGGGGGCCGTTCTTC	CATSRDAGGPFF
.	.	15	TRBV4-1	TRBJ2-7	TGCGCCAGCAGCCAAGAATCGGCGGGTTCGGGCGAGCAGTACTTC	CASSQESAGSGEQYF
.	.	13	TRBV6-1	TRBJ2-1	TGTGCCAGCAGTCAAAGGGAGCTTAGGAGGCAGTTCTTC	CASSQRELRRQFF
.	.	18	TRBV30	TRBJ2-7	TGTGCCTGGCAGGCCAAAGGGACTTCTAAACGGGCGCCCTACGAGCAGTACTTC	CAWQAKGTSKRAPYEQYF
.	TRBD2	15	TRBV19	TRBJ2-7	TGTGCCAGTAGTAATCGCCTAGCGGTTACCTACGAGCAGTACTTC	CASSNRLAVTYEQYF